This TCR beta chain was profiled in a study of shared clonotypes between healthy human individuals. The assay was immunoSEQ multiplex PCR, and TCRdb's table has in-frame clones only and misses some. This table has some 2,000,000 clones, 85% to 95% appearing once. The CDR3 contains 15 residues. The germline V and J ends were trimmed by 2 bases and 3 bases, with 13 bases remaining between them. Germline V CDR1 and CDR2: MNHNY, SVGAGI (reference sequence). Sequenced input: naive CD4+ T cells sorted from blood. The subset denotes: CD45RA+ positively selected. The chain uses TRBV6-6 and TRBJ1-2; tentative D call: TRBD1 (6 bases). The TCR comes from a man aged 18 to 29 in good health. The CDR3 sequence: CASSYPIWGHYGYTF. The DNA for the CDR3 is TGTGCCAGCAGTTACCCCATATGGGGGCACTATGGCTACACCTTC.